The rows below give T cell receptor beta chains drawn from one sample of a study of blood T cells in healthy people across ages. TCRdb analysed the 5' RACE reads with MiXCR anew, one entry per CDR3 protein. The repertoire has 700,000 or so distinct CDR3 sequences, over 40% of them found once; the top ten carry 25% to 30%. The sequencing input was blood. Receptors were obtained from a man of 80 years or more in good health. The CDR3 runs from the conserved cysteine through the conserved F or W. A D gene is named only where the DNA matches it firmly. Clone size is given for some rows only: seen once, a few or many times, or a class if the clone is expanded.

clone_size: -
d_call: -
j_call: TRBJ2-4
v_call: TRBV4-3
cdr3_nt: TGCGCCAGCAGCCAAGAGAAAGAACTAGCCAAAAACATTCAGTACTTC
cdr3_aa: CASSQEKELAKNIQYF

clone_size: few
d_call: -
j_call: TRBJ2-5
v_call: TRBV20-1
cdr3_nt: TGCAGTGCCGTGGGGGCGGACATGCGGCAGTACTTC
cdr3_aa: CSAVGADMRQYF

clone_size: -
d_call: TRBD1
j_call: TRBJ1-5
v_call: TRBV28
cdr3_nt: TGTGCCAGCAAGTCGGGACAGGGCAGGCAGCCCCAGCATTTT
cdr3_aa: CASKSGQGRQPQHF

clone_size: -
d_call: TRBD1
j_call: TRBJ1-5
v_call: TRBV28
cdr3_nt: TGTGCCAGCAGACCGGGACAGACCAATCAGCCCCAGCATTTT
cdr3_aa: CASRPGQTNQPQHF

clone_size: -
d_call: -
j_call: TRBJ2-7
v_call: TRBV27
cdr3_nt: TGTGCCAGCAGTTGGGCAGCGGTTCCTTACGAGCAGTACTTC
cdr3_aa: CASSWAAVPYEQYF

clone_size: few
d_call: -
j_call: TRBJ1-2
v_call: TRBV5-5
cdr3_nt: TGTGCCAGCATCTTTGGCCCTACGGGGGACTATGGCTACACCTTC
cdr3_aa: CASIFGPTGDYGYTF

clone_size: -
d_call: TRBD2
j_call: TRBJ2-7
v_call: TRBV2
cdr3_nt: TGTGCCAGCAGTGCCGGCCTAGCGGGACCCTACGAGCAGTACTTC
cdr3_aa: CASSAGLAGPYEQYF

clone_size: few
d_call: TRBD2
j_call: TRBJ2-3
v_call: TRBV4-1
cdr3_nt: TGCGCCAGCAGCCCCTATCGGACTAGCGGCAGCACAGATACGCAGTATTTT
cdr3_aa: CASSPYRTSGSTDTQYF

clone_size: few
d_call: TRBD1
j_call: TRBJ1-6
v_call: TRBV5-5
cdr3_nt: TGTGCCAGCAGCTGGGGGACAGGGGAAAATTCACCCCTCCACTTT
cdr3_aa: CASSWGTGENSPLHF

clone_size: -
d_call: TRBD2
j_call: TRBJ2-5
v_call: TRBV12-3/TRBV12-4
cdr3_nt: TGTGCCAGCAGTCAGTCATGGGGGGGTCAAGAGACCCAGTACTTC
cdr3_aa: CASSQSWGGQETQYF

clone_size: -
d_call: TRBD1
j_call: TRBJ1-6
v_call: TRBV7-9
cdr3_nt: TGTGCCAGCAGCTTAGCGACTCCAGGGGGGGGATCACCCCTCCACTTT
cdr3_aa: CASSLATPGGGSPLHF

clone_size: -
d_call: -
j_call: TRBJ2-7
v_call: TRBV20-1
cdr3_nt: TGCAGTGCTCAGGGCGACTACGAGCAGTACTTC
cdr3_aa: CSAQGDYEQYF

clone_size: few
d_call: TRBD2
j_call: TRBJ2-1
v_call: TRBV4-3
cdr3_nt: TGCGCCAGCAGTAAGAGTGCTAGCGGGGGAATTGACTCCTACAATGAGCAGTTCTTC
cdr3_aa: CASSKSASGGIDSYNEQFF

clone_size: -
d_call: -
j_call: TRBJ2-5
v_call: TRBV5-1
cdr3_nt: TGCGCCAGCAGCTTGGGCGATTTGGGCGAGACCCAGTACTTC
cdr3_aa: CASSLGDLGETQYF

clone_size: -
d_call: TRBD2
j_call: TRBJ2-1
v_call: TRBV27
cdr3_nt: TGTGCCAGCAGTATCCGGACTAGTCTACTCTCCTACAATGAGCAGTTCTTC
cdr3_aa: CASSIRTSLLSYNEQFF

clone_size: -
d_call: -
j_call: TRBJ1-6
v_call: TRBV12-3/TRBV12-4
cdr3_nt: TGCGCCAGCAGCTTGTCTACAGGCAATTCACCCCTCCACTTT
cdr3_aa: CASSLSTGNSPLHF

clone_size: -
d_call: -
j_call: TRBJ2-3
v_call: TRBV13
cdr3_nt: TGTGCCAGCAGCTTAGGGGCAGGGATTGCAGATACGCAGTATTTT
cdr3_aa: CASSLGAGIADTQYF

clone_size: -
d_call: -
j_call: TRBJ1-5
v_call: TRBV7-2
cdr3_nt: TGTGCCAGCAGCTTAAGGCGCGGTCAGCCCCAGCATTTT
cdr3_aa: CASSLRRGQPQHF

clone_size: -
d_call: -
j_call: TRBJ2-4
v_call: TRBV7-6
cdr3_nt: TGTGCCAGCAGCCCGGGGGACTTTCGGGTGGAGCAGTACTTC
cdr3_aa: CASSPGDFRVEQYF

clone_size: -
d_call: -
j_call: TRBJ2-5
v_call: TRBV5-6
cdr3_nt: TGTGCCAGCAGCTTGGCCGTTAGGAGGCGAGAGACCCAGTACTTC
cdr3_aa: CASSLAVRRRETQYF

clone_size: -
d_call: -
j_call: TRBJ1-4
v_call: TRBV4-3
cdr3_nt: TGCGCCAGCAGTCCCAGATCCCGGGGGGAAAAACTGTTTTTT
cdr3_aa: CASSPRSRGEKLFF

clone_size: once
d_call: -
j_call: TRBJ2-7
v_call: TRBV9
cdr3_nt: TGTGCCAGCAGCGTATACCCAGGCGGGAACGAGCAGTACTTC
cdr3_aa: CASSVYPGGNEQYF

clone_size: -
d_call: -
j_call: TRBJ2-1
v_call: TRBV9
cdr3_nt: TGTGCCAGCAGCGTAGATACCGCAGGACGAGTTCAGTTCTTC
cdr3_aa: CASSVDTAGRVQFF

clone_size: -
d_call: -
j_call: TRBJ1-1
v_call: TRBV5-1
cdr3_nt: TGCGCCAGCAGGGAAGGGGCGCCCAACACTGAAGCTTTCTTT
cdr3_aa: CASREGAPNTEAFF

clone_size: -
d_call: TRBD1
j_call: TRBJ1-1
v_call: TRBV20-1
cdr3_nt: TGCAGTGCTAGAGCTGACAGGGGGCGAGCGGCTTTCTTT
cdr3_aa: CSARADRGRAAFF

clone_size: -
d_call: -
j_call: TRBJ2-1
v_call: TRBV24-1
cdr3_nt: TGTGCCACCAGTGATCCTGTCTCTCCCGGGAGCTCCTACAATGAGCAGTTCTTC
cdr3_aa: CATSDPVSPGSSYNEQFF

clone_size: once
d_call: -
j_call: TRBJ2-2
v_call: TRBV2
cdr3_nt: TGTGCCAGCAGGGGCGACTATTCCGGGGAGCTGTTTTTT
cdr3_aa: CASRGDYSGELFF

clone_size: -
d_call: -
j_call: TRBJ1-6
v_call: TRBV6-2/TRBV6-3
cdr3_nt: TGTGCCAGCCGTTCACAGGGCAATTCACCCCTCCACTTT
cdr3_aa: CASRSQGNSPLHF